Sequencing of this T cell receptor (beta chain) was carried out in a study of CD8 T cells in ankylosing spondylitis (dated by TCRdb to between 2016 and 2019). Regarding the complete study: T cell receptor beta repertoires were profiled in healthy donors and ankylosing spondylitis patients so that disease-linked TCR variants could be found. Peripheral blood was sampled, and synovial fluid was additionally collected from ankylosing spondylitis patients. The whole study cohort included 95 to 130 healthy donors and 25 ankylosing spondylitis patients. What the study reported, not specific to this receptor: The disease-linked clones had a CD8+ phenotype and were found at relatively low frequencies in peripheral blood. A TCR beta motif of about 8 highly homologous amino acid variants appeared characteristic of blood from ankylosing spondylitis patients. According to the report, matched synovial fluid samples from ankylosing spondylitis patients were significantly enriched for the disease-linked clones. Some TCR beta motif variants had previously been reported in synovial fluid and blood of reactive arthritis patients, which suggested common disease-initiation mechanisms.

TCRdb shows the sequencer as Illumina HiSeq 2500. Quantitative 5'-RACE with molecular barcodes was used to prepare TCR beta libraries. From the authors' description of their analysis: To identify disease-linked TCR variants, a new computational method was used, one built on a probabilistic model of VDJ rearrangement. Starting from the raw public reads, TCRdb applied fastp trimming at Q25, assembled clones with MiXCR and retained in-frame beta chains. Each record represents a unique CDR3 protein, reported with the most common genes and DNA among its rows. The V and J calls here are based on TCRdb, not the publication. The sample records about 300,000 distinct CDR3 sequences, about 9.9% of which are singletons. The ten most abundant clones make up about a tenth of the sample. This clonotype was counted ten times or more. It has no known antigen specificity. Base qualities are missing; no much larger clone stands one base away.

From a lookup of the germline V gene (reference sequence), CDR1 and CDR2 are DFQATT and SNEGSKA. From its cysteine to its phenylalanine, the CDR3 spans 15 amino acids. Just CDR3 DNA is preserved here, 45 bases in frame from base 1. V and J are truncated by 2 bases and 4 bases respectively, leaving an intervening sequence of 14 bases. This chain is built from TRBV20-1 and TRBJ2-2; the D gene is unclear. The source is a female donor with ankylosing spondylitis or in good health (not recorded which). Material: blood, either unsorted or a sorted T cell fraction (not recorded which). The nucleotide sequence is given as TGCAGTGCTAGACCGGGTGTGATCGGCACCGGGGAGCTGTTTTTT. Its protein is CSARPGVIGTGELFF.